A selection of T cell receptor beta chains follows, all from one sample in a study of human T cells and chemical hapten exposure. TCRdb reanalysed the RACE reads using MiXCR and keeps one entry per CDR3 protein. The sample holds 55,000 to 75,000 distinct CDR3 sequences, around an eighth seen once. Sequencing used whole blood, obtained in connection with sensitization to the hapten diphenylcyclopropenone (DPC). These receptors all stem from a man in his thirties or forties with alopecia areata. Some clones in this sample may be carry-over from other donors' samples. CDR3s include the opening cysteine and the closing phenylalanine or tryptophan. D genes are given only for firm matches. Expanded clones are given a class, and other clones once, few, many or no size at all.

D gene	V gene	clone size	J gene	CDR3 DNA	CDR3 protein
-	TRBV4-3	many	TRBJ1-1	TGCGCCAGCGGGCGCCCGGACGGCACTGAAGCTTTCTTT	CASGRPDGTEAFF
TRBD1	TRBV27	-	TRBJ1-6	TGTGCCAGCAGTTCGGGACAGGCTAATTCACCCCTCCACTTT	CASSSGQANSPLHF
-	TRBV6-1	-	TRBJ2-7	TGTGCCACTCGAATCCGGGACCGGTCTTTCTTC	CATRIRDRSFF
TRBD1	TRBV3-1	many	TRBJ1-3	TGTGCCAGCAGCCAACCTACCGGGACAGGGTCGTTCGGGCTGGGAAACACCATATATTTT	CASSQPTGTGSFGLGNTIYF
-	TRBV3-1	many	TRBJ1-4	TGTGCCAGCAGCGCCCGGCGGGATTTCTTATGGGAAAAACTGTTTTTT	CASSARRDFLWEKLFF
-	TRBV7-9	many	TRBJ2-7	TGTGCCAGCAGCTTGTCCCCGACTCGGACAGTCTACGAGCAGTACTTC	CASSLSPTRTVYEQYF
-	TRBV20-1	-	TRBJ2-7	TGCAGTGCTAGAGGAGCAGGGAGAACCTACGAGCAGTACTTC	CSARGAGRTYEQYF
-	TRBV12-3/TRBV12-4	many	TRBJ2-7	TGTGCCAGCAGTTTAGTTCAGGGGACTTCCTACGAGCAGTACTTC	CASSLVQGTSYEQYF
TRBD1	TRBV15	many	TRBJ2-2	TGTGCCACCAGCGGAGGATACAGGGGAGACGGGGAGCTGTTTTTT	CATSGGYRGDGELFF
-	TRBV7-8	many	TRBJ2-7	TGTGCCAGCAGTACCCACGCGGGGGAGCAGTACTTC	CASSTHAGEQYF
TRBD1	TRBV24-1	-	TRBJ2-1	TGTGCCACCAGTGATGTCGCCGGGACAGGGTGTGAGCAGTTCTTC	CATSDVAGTGCEQFF
TRBD2	TRBV29-1	few	TRBJ2-1	TGCAGCGTTGAACCTCCGGGGGGGATTACCTACAATGAGCAGTTCTTC	CSVEPPGGITYNEQFF
-	TRBV12-3/TRBV12-4	-	TRBJ2-1	TGTGCCAGCAGTTTTCTGTCATCCGGGACCCCAAGCTCCTACAATGAGCAGTTCTTC	CASSFLSSGTPSSYNEQFF
-	TRBV18	many	TRBJ2-1	TGTGCCAGCTCACCAAAAACAGGGAACTACAATGAGCAGTTCTTC	CASSPKTGNYNEQFF
TRBD2	TRBV12-3/TRBV12-4	many	TRBJ2-1	TGTGCCAGCAGTTTCATCGGGACTAGCGGGGGAAACTACAATGAGCAGTTCTTC	CASSFIGTSGGNYNEQFF